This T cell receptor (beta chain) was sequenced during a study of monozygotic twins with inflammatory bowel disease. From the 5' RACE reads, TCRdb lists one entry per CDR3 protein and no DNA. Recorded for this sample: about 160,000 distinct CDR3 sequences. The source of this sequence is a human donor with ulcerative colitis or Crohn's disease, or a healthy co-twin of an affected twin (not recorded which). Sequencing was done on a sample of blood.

The CDR3 region is CSARDPAPGQGGTDTQYF. The J gene is TRBJ2-3, the V gene TRBV20-1; TCRdb's D gene call, TRBD1, goes unchecked for lack of DNA. Germline V lookup: CDR1 DFQATT, CDR2 SNEGSKA (reference sequence). This CDR3 has 18 residues.